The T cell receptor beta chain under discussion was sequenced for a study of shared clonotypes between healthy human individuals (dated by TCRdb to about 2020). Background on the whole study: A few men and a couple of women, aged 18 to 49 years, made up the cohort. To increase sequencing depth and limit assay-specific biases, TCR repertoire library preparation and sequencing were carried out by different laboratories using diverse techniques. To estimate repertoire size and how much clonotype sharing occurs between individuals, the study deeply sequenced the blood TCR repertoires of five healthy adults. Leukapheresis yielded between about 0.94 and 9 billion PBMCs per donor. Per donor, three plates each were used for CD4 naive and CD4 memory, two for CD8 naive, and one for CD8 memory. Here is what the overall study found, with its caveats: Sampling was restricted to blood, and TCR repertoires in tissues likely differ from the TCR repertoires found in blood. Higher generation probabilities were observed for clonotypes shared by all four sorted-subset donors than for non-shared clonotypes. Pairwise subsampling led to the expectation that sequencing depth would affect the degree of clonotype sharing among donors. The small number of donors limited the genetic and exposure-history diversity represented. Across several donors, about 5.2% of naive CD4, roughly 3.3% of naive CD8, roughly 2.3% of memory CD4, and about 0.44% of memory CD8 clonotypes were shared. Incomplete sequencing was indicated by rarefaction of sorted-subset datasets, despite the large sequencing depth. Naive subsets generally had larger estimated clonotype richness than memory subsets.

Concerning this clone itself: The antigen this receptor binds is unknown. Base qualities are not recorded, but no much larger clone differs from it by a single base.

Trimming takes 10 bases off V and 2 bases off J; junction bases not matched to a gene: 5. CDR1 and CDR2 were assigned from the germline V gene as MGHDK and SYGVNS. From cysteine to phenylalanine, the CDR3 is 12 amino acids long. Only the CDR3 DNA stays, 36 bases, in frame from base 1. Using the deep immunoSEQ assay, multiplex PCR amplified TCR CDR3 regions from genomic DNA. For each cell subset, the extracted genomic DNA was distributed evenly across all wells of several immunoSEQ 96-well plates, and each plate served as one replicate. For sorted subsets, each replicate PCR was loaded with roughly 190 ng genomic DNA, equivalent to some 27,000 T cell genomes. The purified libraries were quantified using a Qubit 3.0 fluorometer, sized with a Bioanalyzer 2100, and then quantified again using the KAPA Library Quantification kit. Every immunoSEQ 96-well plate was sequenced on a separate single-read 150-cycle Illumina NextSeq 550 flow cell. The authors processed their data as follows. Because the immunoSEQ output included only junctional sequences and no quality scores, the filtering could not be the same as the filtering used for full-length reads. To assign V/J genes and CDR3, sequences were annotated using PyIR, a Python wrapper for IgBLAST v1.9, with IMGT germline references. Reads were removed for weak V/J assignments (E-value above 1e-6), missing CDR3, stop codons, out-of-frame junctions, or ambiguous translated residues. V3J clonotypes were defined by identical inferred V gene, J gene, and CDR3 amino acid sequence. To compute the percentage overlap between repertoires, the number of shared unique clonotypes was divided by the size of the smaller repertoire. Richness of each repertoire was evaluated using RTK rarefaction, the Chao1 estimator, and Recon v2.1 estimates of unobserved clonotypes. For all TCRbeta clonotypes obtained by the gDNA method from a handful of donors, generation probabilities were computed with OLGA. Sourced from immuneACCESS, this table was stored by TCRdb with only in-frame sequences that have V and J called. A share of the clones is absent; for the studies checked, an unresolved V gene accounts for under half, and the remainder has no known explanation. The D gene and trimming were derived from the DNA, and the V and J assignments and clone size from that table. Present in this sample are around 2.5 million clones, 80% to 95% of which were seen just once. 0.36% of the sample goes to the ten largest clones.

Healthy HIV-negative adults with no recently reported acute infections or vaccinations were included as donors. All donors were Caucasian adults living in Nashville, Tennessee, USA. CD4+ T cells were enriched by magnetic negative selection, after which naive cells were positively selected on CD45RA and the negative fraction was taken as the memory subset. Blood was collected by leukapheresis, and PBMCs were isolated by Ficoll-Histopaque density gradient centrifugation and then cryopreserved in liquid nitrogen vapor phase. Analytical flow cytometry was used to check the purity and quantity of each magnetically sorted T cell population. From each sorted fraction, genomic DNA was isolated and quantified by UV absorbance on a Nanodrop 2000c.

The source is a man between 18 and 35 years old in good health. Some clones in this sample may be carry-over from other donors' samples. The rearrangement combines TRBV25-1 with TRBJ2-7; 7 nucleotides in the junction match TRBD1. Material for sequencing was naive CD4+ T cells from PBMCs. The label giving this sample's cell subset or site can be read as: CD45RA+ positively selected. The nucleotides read TGTGCCACCCGAGGGGGCACCTACGAGCAGTACTTC. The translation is CATRGGTYEQYF.